This TCR beta chain was profiled in a study of cytomegalovirus exposure and HLA in healthy donors. Assay: immunoSEQ multiplex PCR; the TCRdb copy retains only in-frame clones and omits some. The sample contains 90,000 to 130,000 clones, over 75% of which appear only once. CDR3 size: 15 residues. The germline gives CDR1 SGHRS, CDR2 YFSETQ. V lost 0 bases, J lost 9 bases, and 11 bases stayed unmatched. The receptor comes from a young woman in good health and CMV-seropositive. The sample was PBMCs. V is TRBV5-1 and J is TRBJ1-1, with 7 bases identical to TRBD1. The CDR3, as DNA: TGCGCCAGCAGCTTGGACTCGGGACAGTCACCTAAAGCTTTCTTT. It is translated as CASSLDSGQSPKAFF.